Below are 18 T cell receptor beta chains sequenced from a single sample in a study of T cell responses to AZD1222 COVID-19 vaccine (dated by TCRdb to the early 2020s). The library came from the immunoSEQ multiplex PCR assay. Here the immuneACCESS table is served through TCRdb, limited to in-frame sequences with V and J called. Missing clones are a known gap in these copies; in checked studies unresolved V genes cover under half, and the rest lacks a known reason. This sample gives roughly 160,000 clones in total; 80% to 95% of them show up just once. The top ten clonotypes cover about 1.6% of the sample. This specimen's time point label, per the study, means: baseline before first vaccination. This material consisted of peripheral blood, taken on day 0 of AZD1222 vaccination. These receptors originate from an adult in good health.

This clone was observed a few times. The genes are TRBV6-2 or TRBV6-3 and TRBJ2-1; no clear D gene. V gave up 0 bases and J gave up 4 bases, with 4 bases separating them. This CDR3 spans 13 amino acids. From germline, CDR1 is MNHEY and CDR2 SVGEGT. CDR3: CASSYSRYNEQFF. In nucleotides, the CDR3 is TGTGCCAGCAGTTACTCGCGGTACAATGAGCAGTTCTTC.

The DNA of the CDR3 is TGTGCCAGCAGATTAAGGAGCTCCTACAATGAGCAGTTCTTC. Its protein product is CASRLRSSYNEQFF. The V gene is TRBV27, the J gene TRBJ2-1, with D hard to call. Germline V CDR1 and CDR2: MNHEY, SMNVEV (reference sequence). This CDR3 is 14 amino acids long. With 6 bases removed from V and 0 bases from J, the gap between germline ends came to 9 bases.

This chain joins TRBV6-2 or TRBV6-3 and TRBJ1-2; 9 bases map to TRBD1. CDR3 length: 15 amino acids. Trimming cost V 5 bases and J 2 bases; bases outside gene matches: 6. The germline CDR1 and CDR2 sequences are MNHEY and SVGEGT. CDR3 loop: CASSRPGTGNYGYTF. In nucleotides, the CDR3 is TGTGCCAGCAGTCGTCCCGGGACAGGGAACTATGGCTACACCTTC.

V and J are TRBV7-2 and TRBJ2-2; unclear D gene. The ends were cut back, 5 bases at V and 4 bases at J, with 8 bases in the middle. Germline CDR1 is SGHTA and CDR2 is FQGNSA. CDR3 length: 13 amino acids. The CDR3 here is CASSPGPTGELFF. The CDR3 DNA reads as TGTGCCAGCAGCCCTGGGCCCACCGGGGAGCTGTTTTTT. The whole variable domain, filled in from reference TRBV7-2 and TRBJ2-2, reads GAGVSQSPSNKVTEKGKDVELRCDPISGHTALYWYRQSLGQGLEFLIYFQGNSAPDKSGLPSDRFSAERTGGSVSTLTIQRTQQEDSAVYLCASSPGPTGELFFGEGSRLTVL.

V gene TRBV4-3 combines with J gene TRBJ2-3, with D perhaps TRBD1 (5 bases). The CDR3 sequence is 15 residues long. V was clipped by 2 bases and J by 4 bases, with 13 bases between them. Germline-derived CDR1 and CDR2 are LGHNA and YSLEER. The CDR3 protein is CASSQNLGAPDTQYF. The CDR3 DNA reads TGCGCCAGCAGCCAAAATTTAGGGGCGCCAGATACGCAGTATTTT.

V usage is TRBV15 and J usage is TRBJ1-1; no reliable D call. Germline loops: CDR1 LNHNV, CDR2 YYDKDF (reference sequence). V was trimmed by 0 bases and J by 3 bases, leaving 11 bases between them. The CDR3 runs to 15 residues. The CDR3 loop reads CATSRDRGGDTEAFF. The CDR3 nucleotides read TGTGCCACCAGCAGAGATCGAGGCGGCGACACTGAAGCTTTCTTT.

The chain has TRBV3-1 (or the pseudogene TRBV3-2) and TRBJ1-6; tentatively, D is TRBD1 (5 bases). This CDR3 comprises 14 residues. The germline gives CDR1 LGHDT, CDR2 YNNKEL (reference sequence). The V end was cut by 4 bases, the J end by 10 bases, with 14 bases between. This CDR3 is CASSPTGEGSPLHF. Here the CDR3 DNA reads TGTGCCAGCAGCCCCACAGGTGAGGGATCACCCCTCCACTTT.

This rearrangement joins TRBV5-8 to TRBJ2-5; D remains ambiguous. With 9 bases removed from V and 2 bases from J, the gap between germline ends came to 20 bases. Germline V gene data show CDR1 as SGHTS and CDR2 as YDEGEE. CDR3 length: 15 amino acids. CDR3 loop: CAIKVVGIPQETQYF. The CDR3 DNA sequence: TGTGCCATAAAGGTCGTGGGGATACCACAAGAGACCCAGTACTTC.

The chain recombines TRBV7-2 with TRBJ2-7; D gene unclear. V lost 5 bases and J 0 bases, leaving 14 bases between the germline ends. The CDR3 loop spans 15 amino acids. From germline, CDR1 is SGHTA and CDR2 FQGNSA. The chain's CDR3 is CASSTASSLSYEQYF. DNA for the CDR3: TGTGCCAGCAGCACAGCGAGCAGTCTCTCCTACGAGCAGTACTTC.

This clone was seen more than once but under ten times. The CDR3 loop is CASSPSGETQYF. CDR3 bases: TGTGCCAGCTCACCATCCGGGGAGACCCAGTACTTC. The chain has TRBV18 and TRBJ2-5; D is undetermined. Trimming took off 2 bases at V and 5 bases at J, with 6 bases between the two ends. Looked up from germline, CDR1 is KGHSH and CDR2 is LQKENI. The CDR3 has 12 residues.

The chain recombines TRBV19 with TRBJ1-5; unclear D gene. CDR3 length: 17 residues. V lost 3 bases to trimming and J lost 0 bases, with 15 bases between them. In germline, CDR1 is LNHDA, CDR2 SQIVND (reference sequence). In nucleotides, the CDR3 is TGTGCCAGTAGTATCGTGGGAGGGCCTTATAGCAATCAGCCCCAGCATTTT. Translating gives CASSIVGGPYSNQPQHF.

The J gene is TRBJ1-3, the V gene TRBV7-9; 7 nucleotides line up with TRBD1. V was clipped by 5 bases and J by 0 bases; unmatched bases: 10. Germline CDR1 SEHNR, CDR2 FQNEAQ (reference sequence). CDR3 length: 17 amino acids. CDR3 sequence (DNA): TGTGCCAGCAGCCCCCGGACAGGACCGAGCTCTGGAAACACCATATATTTT. Protein product: CASSPRTGPSSGNTIYF.

V gene TRBV6-5 combines with J gene TRBJ2-7, with D possibly TRBD2 on 6 matching bases. V was cut by 10 bases and J by 5 bases, with 18 bases left in between. Per germline, CDR1 MNHEY and CDR2 SVGAGI. The CDR3 totals 13 residues. In DNA, the CDR3 is TGTGCCACCCTAAGGGCGGGAAGAGACGAGCAGTACTTC. Protein: CATLRAGRDEQYF.

The chain recombines TRBV14 with TRBJ1-6; 10 nucleotides line up with TRBD1. The CDR3 is 17 residues long. The trim removed 0 bases at V and 7 bases at J, leaving 6 bases unmatched. Germline lookup yields CDR1 SGHDN and CDR2 FVKESK. The CDR3 DNA reads as TGTGCCAGCAGCCAAGAAGCGTGGGGACAGGGGAATTCACCCCTCCACTTT. Its translation is CASSQEAWGQGNSPLHF.

The rearrangement uses TRBV9 and TRBJ1-4; a possible D gene is TRBD1 (5 bases). Trimming took off 3 bases at V and 4 bases at J, with 10 bases between the two ends. Germline-derived CDR1 and CDR2 are SGDLS and YYNGEE. This CDR3 has 14 residues. DNA for the CDR3: TGTGCCAGCAGCGGCGACAGCCTTAATGAAAAACTGTTTTTT. It yields the protein CASSGDSLNEKLFF.

This rearrangement joins TRBV4-1 to TRBJ2-1; 10 bases match TRBD2. Germline loops: CDR1 MGHRA, CDR2 YSYEKL. This CDR3 contains 15 residues. V shed 3 bases, J shed 5 bases, and the junction held 4 bases outside the gene matches. For the CDR3, the DNA is TGCGCCAGCAGCCACCCTGGACTAGCGGACAATGAGCAGTTCTTC. It specifies CASSHPGLADNEQFF.

The chain recombines TRBV30 with TRBJ1-1; D call uncertain. Germline CDR1 reads GTSNPN; CDR2 reads SVGIG (reference sequence). Trimming stripped 3 bases from V and 6 bases from J, with 14 bases between. The CDR3 runs to 13 residues. CDR3 residues: CAWSWTEVSEAFF. CDR3 DNA: TGTGCCTGGAGCTGGACCGAGGTCTCTGAAGCTTTCTTT.

The V call is TRBV18, the J call TRBJ2-6, with D unresolved. CDR3 length equals 13 residues. Germline loops: CDR1 KGHSH, CDR2 LQKENI. The V end lost 5 bases, the J end lost 1 base, and 3 bases lay between the germline ends. CDR3 sequence reads: CASSNSGANVLTF. The CDR3 region has the DNA TGTGCCAGCTCAAATTCTGGGGCCAACGTCCTGACTTTC.